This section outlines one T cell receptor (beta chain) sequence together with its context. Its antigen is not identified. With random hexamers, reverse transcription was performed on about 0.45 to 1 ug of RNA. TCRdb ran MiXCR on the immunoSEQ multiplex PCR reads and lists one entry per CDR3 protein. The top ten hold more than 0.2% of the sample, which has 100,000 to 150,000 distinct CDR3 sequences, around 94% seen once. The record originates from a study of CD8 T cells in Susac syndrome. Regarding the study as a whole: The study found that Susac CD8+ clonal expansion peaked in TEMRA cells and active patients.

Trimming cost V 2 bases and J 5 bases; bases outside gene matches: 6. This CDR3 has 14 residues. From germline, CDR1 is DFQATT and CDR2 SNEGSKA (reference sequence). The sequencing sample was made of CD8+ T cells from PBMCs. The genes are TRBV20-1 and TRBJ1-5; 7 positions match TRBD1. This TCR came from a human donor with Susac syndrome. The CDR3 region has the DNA TGCAGTGCTAGACCAACAGGGGTTGATCAGCCCCAGCATTTT. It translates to CSARPTGVDQPQHF.